This is a list of T cell receptor beta chains from one sample in a study of cytomegalovirus exposure and HLA in healthy donors. TCRdb keeps only in-frame clones here, not all; method: immunoSEQ multiplex PCR. There are around 130,000 clones in the sample; 75% to 85% occur only once, and 1.5% to 2% lies in the top ten. Sequences were obtained from PBMCs. Receptors were obtained from a middle-aged man in good health and CMV-seronegative. Each CDR3 is given with its conserved first and last residue. Each record gives: J gene, clone size, D gene, V gene, CDR3 DNA, CDR3 protein. The D gene is left open where the match is weak. The size entry is marked missing in some rows and otherwise reads once, few, many or a size class.

TRBJ2-3	.	TRBD2	TRBV9	TGTGCCAGCAGCGCCCAAGCGGGGGGGCTGACAGATACGCAGTATTTT	CASSAQAGGLTDTQYF
TRBJ1-3	.	TRBD1	TRBV6-5	TGTGCCAGCAAGGGACAGGGGGCGGAAGGAAACACCATATATTTT	CASKGQGAEGNTIYF
TRBJ1-3	.	TRBD1	TRBV7-8	TGTGCCAGCAGTTACGACAGGGGAACTGGAAACACCATATATTTT	CASSYDRGTGNTIYF
TRBJ2-6	.	TRBD2	TRBV11-2	TGTGCCAGCAGCATAGGACTAGAGTTGACTTTC	CASSIGLELTF
TRBJ1-1	.	.	TRBV4-2	TGTGCCAGCAGCCAAGAGGGGCCCACTGAAGCTTTCTTT	CASSQEGPTEAFF
TRBJ2-2	.	TRBD2	TRBV6-5	TGTGCCAGCAGTTACAGTACTAGCGGTGGGGTCGGGGAGCTGTTTTTT	CASSYSTSGGVGELFF
TRBJ1-2	.	TRBD1	TRBV19	TGTGCCAGTAGTATAGAGGGGGACAGTTCCACCTATGGCTACACCTTC	CASSIEGDSSTYGYTF
TRBJ2-3	few	TRBD2	TRBV6-5	TGTGCCAGCAATACCCGGGGGGGCAAAGGAGATACGCAGTATTTT	CASNTRGGKGDTQYF
TRBJ2-1	.	TRBD2	TRBV7-7	TGTGCCAGCAGCCGGGGCGGGGGAGGGCCCGTGGGGAATGAGCAGTTCTTC	CASSRGGGGPVGNEQFF
TRBJ1-2	.	.	TRBV5-4	TGTGCCAGCAGCCATAGACAGAACTATGGCTACACCTTC	CASSHRQNYGYTF